This TCR beta chain was sequenced for a study of immune evolution from preneoplasia to lung adenocarcinoma. Some clones are missing from TCRdb's copy, which holds only in-frame ones; the method was immunoSEQ multiplex PCR. The sample has 13,000 to 15,000 clones; approximately 78% are singletons. This clone has more than one count but fewer than ten. Between the mid-2010s and the late 2010s, patients underwent resection in Japan or China. The CDR3 has 15 residues. The V gene's germline CDR1 is SGHTA and CDR2 FQGNSA. Trimming took 5 bases from V and 4 from J, leaving 17 bases between them. This clonotype was obtained from a person between 65 and 79 years old with lung adenocarcinoma. This chain uses TRBV7-2 with TRBJ1-2, with D perhaps TRBD1 (5 bases). Sequenced material: FFPE minimally invasive lung adenocarcinoma tissue. The CDR3 protein is CASSMRDRDSYGYTF. CDR3 sequence (DNA): TGTGCCAGCAGCATGAGGGACCGGGACTCCTATGGCTACACCTTC.